The 32 T cell receptor beta chains given below trace back to one sample, sequenced in a study of prognosis after radiotherapy for stage I lung cancer. Genomic DNA served as the source from which two-round multiplex PCR generated TCR beta CDR3 amplicons. Gene-specific TRBV and TRBJ primers were used in PCR round one. TCRdb processed the multiplex PCR reads anew with MiXCR; each CDR3 protein has one entry. The sample shows approximately 25,000 distinct CDR3 sequences, 35% to 50% of them seen only once. Sequencing used PBMCs, obtained before or after stereotactic body radiation therapy (not recorded which). These receptors originate from a donor over 45 with non-small cell lung cancer.

V usage is TRBV5-1 and J usage is TRBJ2-2, with unresolved D. Germline V lookup: CDR1 SGHRS, CDR2 YFSETQ. The CDR3 contains 16 residues. Trimming shortened V by 4 bases and J by 6 bases, and 19 bases separated the two germline ends. Here the CDR3 DNA reads TGCGCCAGCAGCCTGGATAGTGAAAATAGGGCCGGGGAGCTGTTTTTT. Amino acid sequence: CASSLDSENRAGELFF.

This clonotype has just a few counts. A read error is possible here, since a much larger clone lies one base away. V and J are TRBV6-2 or TRBV6-3 and TRBJ2-3; D unclear. The CDR3 has 18 residues. Germline CDR1 and CDR2: MNHEY and SVGEGT. Trimming took 5 bases from V and 0 from J, leaving 21 bases between them. The CDR3 DNA reads as TGTGCCAGCAGTGAAAGGTTCAGCGACCTTGCAAGCACAGATACGCAGTATTTT. As protein: CASSERFSDLASTDTQYF.

In this sample, this clonotype turned up a few times. In nucleotides, the CDR3 is TGTGCCAGCAGCTTGGACAGCCTCCCAGGAGGTACTGAAGCTTTCTTT. Residues: CASSLDSLPGGTEAFF. V gene TRBV5-4 combines with J gene TRBJ1-1; D is unclear. Trimming pared 0 bases from V and 5 bases from J, leaving 17 bases between. CDR1 is SGHNT, CDR2 YYREEE, per germline (reference sequence). CDR3 length equals 16 residues.

There are many counts of this clonotype. The chain employs TRBV2 and TRBJ1-3, with D unresolved. The CDR3 length is 15 residues. V lost 4 bases, J lost 0 bases, and 10 bases lay in between. CDR1 and CDR2 (germline): SNHLY, FYNNEI. CDR3 residues: CASSAGRTSGNTIYF. Written as DNA, the CDR3 is TGTGCCAGCAGTGCAGGACGGACCTCTGGAAACACCATATATTTT. The full variable domain, completed using reference TRBV2 and TRBJ1-3, is EPEVTQTPSHQVTQMGQEVILRCVPISNHLYFYWYRQILGQKVEFLVSFYNNEISEKSEIFDDQFSVERPDGSNFTLKIRSTKLEDSAMYFCASSAGRTSGNTIYFGEGSWLTVV.

This clonotype was recorded at least ten times. The chain couples TRBV2 to TRBJ2-1; possible D gene TRBD2, 6 bases. From germline, CDR1 is SNHLY and CDR2 FYNNEI. Trimming pared 6 bases from V and 5 bases from J, leaving 14 bases between. The CDR3 is 14 residues long. The CDR3 nucleotides are TGTGCCAGCAGGGAGCGGGTCCTCAACAATGAGCAGTTCTTC. This codes for CASRERVLNNEQFF.

This clonotype was recorded at least ten times. V is TRBV18 and J is TRBJ2-7; TRBD2 matches at 12 bases. CDR1 is KGHSH, CDR2 LQKENI, per germline. CDR3 length equals 15 residues. Losses at the gene ends were 4 bases for V and 2 bases for J; bases not matched to a gene: 3. CDR3 residues: CASSRASGGAYEQYF. The DNA for the CDR3 is TGTGCCAGCTCACGGGCTAGCGGGGGGGCCTACGAGCAGTACTTC.

The chain employs TRBV19 and TRBJ2-1; D may be TRBD2 (7 bases). Trimming removed 8 bases at V and 6 bases at J, with 23 bases between. CDR1 is LNHDA, CDR2 SQIVND, per germline (reference sequence). The CDR3 contains 16 residues. CDR3 nucleotides: TGTGCCAGTGGCCCTAGGACTAGGGGGGGTGGCAATGAGCAGTTCTTC. This gives the protein CASGPRTRGGGNEQFF. The whole variable domain, remainder taken from reference TRBV19 and TRBJ2-1, is DGGITQSPKYLFRKEGQNVTLSCEQNLNHDAMYWYRQDPGQGLRLIYYSQIVNDFQKGDIAEGYSVSREKKESFPLTVTSAQKNPTAFYLCASGPRTRGGGNEQFFGPGTRLTVL.

This clonotype was seen at least ten times. CDR3 in DNA: TGTGCCTGGAGTGTTCAGGGCGGTCCTGAGGATGGCTACACCTTC. Translation gives CAWSVQGGPEDGYTF. The chain employs TRBV30 and TRBJ1-2; D may be TRBD1 (5 bases). Germline CDR1 GTSNPN, CDR2 SVGIG (reference sequence). Trimming took 0 bases from V and 6 from J, leaving 17 bases between them. CDR3 length: 15 residues.

This clonotype has ten or more counts. The CDR3 reads CAWGGQPNQPQHF. In DNA form, the CDR3 reads TGTGCCTGGGGGGGGCAGCCCAATCAGCCCCAGCATTTT. This chain joins TRBV30 and TRBJ1-5; TRBD1 is a possible D gene (6 bases). Germline V CDR1 and CDR2: GTSNPN, SVGIG (reference sequence). V lost 5 bases and J 3 bases, leaving 11 bases between the germline ends. CDR3 length equals 13 residues.

This clonotype has just one count. The chain couples TRBV19 to TRBJ1-5, with TRBD1 identical over 8 bases. V was pared by 1 base and J by 4 bases, with 0 bases of the junction left unmatched. Germline CDR1 and CDR2: LNHDA and SQIVND (reference sequence). This CDR3 contains 14 residues. The CDR3 reads CASSIGTGNQPQHF. The CDR3 nucleotides are TGTGCCAGTAGTATAGGGACAGGGAATCAGCCCCAGCATTTT.

About this clonotype itself: A far larger clone is a single base away, which makes a read error likely. CDR3 nucleotide sequence: TGTGCCAGCGAACCGGGACAGGGTACAAATGAGCAGTTCTTC. Protein sequence: CASEPGQGTNEQFF. This chain uses TRBV6-9 with TRBJ2-1; 9 bases map to TRBD1. J gave up 7 bases and V 8 bases, and 9 bases lay outside the gene matches. The CDR3 loop spans 14 amino acids. Germline loops: CDR1 MNHGY, CDR2 SVAAGI.

The chain recombines TRBV28 with TRBJ2-7; no definite D call. Deletions cut 10 bases from V and 1 base from J, with 11 bases between. CDR1 is MDHEN and CDR2 is SYDVKM in the germline V gene. The CDR3 extends over 12 amino acids. The CDR3 sequence: CATGSNSYEQYF. DNA of the CDR3: TGTGCCACCGGCTCTAATTCCTACGAGCAGTACTTC.

Notes on this clonotype: Given a much more abundant clone one base away, this may be a read error. The gene calls are TRBV6-2 or TRBV6-3 and TRBJ2-5; tentatively, D is TRBD1 (6 bases). This CDR3 is 16 amino acids long. Germline V gene data show CDR1 as MNHEY and CDR2 as SVGEGT. Trimming shortened V by 8 bases and J by 1 base, and 20 bases separated the two germline ends. CDR3 sequence (DNA): TGTGCCAGCGTACAGGGTGTACTAGGCCCCCAAGAGACCCAGTACTTC. Its protein is CASVQGVLGPQETQYF.

The chain is built from TRBV20-1 and TRBJ1-5, with a weak D call TRBD1 (6 bases). Germline-derived CDR1 and CDR2 are DFQATT and SNEGSKA (reference sequence). This CDR3 comprises 14 residues. V lost 5 bases and J lost 0, with 11 bases in between. Here the CDR3 DNA reads TGCAGTGCTGTACAGGGTTATAGCAATCAGCCCCAGCATTTT. Protein: CSAVQGYSNQPQHF.

This chain uses TRBV20-1 with TRBJ2-3, with D possibly being TRBD1 or TRBD2 (5 bases each). CDR1 is DFQATT and CDR2 is SNEGSKA in the germline V gene (reference sequence). The CDR3 totals 14 residues. V was shortened by 5 bases and J by 4 bases, with 16 bases between the two germline ends. CDR3 sequence reads: CSALLGARADTQYF. The CDR3 DNA follows: TGCAGTGCTTTACTCGGGGCGAGGGCAGATACGCAGTATTTT.

As concerns this clonotype: This is likely an artifact of a read error, given a far larger clone one base away. V usage is TRBV6-4 and J usage is TRBJ2-5; 14 bases fit TRBD2. The CDR3 extends over 20 amino acids. CDR1 is MRHNA, CDR2 SNTAGT, per germline. Trimming took 7 bases from V and 2 from J; bases not matched to a gene: 18. The CDR3 here is CASNEAGWTSGRRWQETQYF. The CDR3 DNA reads TGTGCCAGCAATGAAGCAGGATGGACTAGCGGGAGGCGATGGCAAGAGACCCAGTACTTC.

The chain recombines TRBV6-9 with TRBJ2-7; 8 bases fit TRBD2. Per germline, CDR1 MNHGY and CDR2 SVAAGI. This CDR3 region has 17 residues. The V gene end was trimmed by 3 bases and the J gene end by 5 bases; junction bases not matched to a gene: 15. CDR3 nucleotide sequence: TGTGCCAGCAGTTACTTGCAGACTAGCGTGATATCGAACGAGCAGTACTTC. Translating it yields CASSYLQTSVISNEQYF.

On this clonotype itself: This may arise from a read error, as a much more abundant clone is one base away. This chain joins TRBV6-1 and TRBJ2-1; D is ambiguous. V lost 11 bases and J lost 6, with 20 bases in between. CDR3 length: 14 residues. From germline, CDR1 is MNHNS and CDR2 SASEGT. CDR3 in DNA: TGTGCCCCCCTAAAGCTCTCGGCCCCCAATGAGCAGTTCTTC. Its translation: CAPLKLSAPNEQFF.

The CDR3 DNA reads as TGTGCCTGGAGTCGAGGACAGGGAAACACCGGGGAGCTGTTTTTT. This sequence encodes CAWSRGQGNTGELFF. The chain links TRBV30 to TRBJ2-2; 8 nucleotides line up with TRBD1. Germline V lookup: CDR1 GTSNPN, CDR2 SVGIG (reference sequence). The junction had 4 bases not matched to a gene; V was cut back by 2 bases and J by 2 bases. This CDR3 has 15 residues. Full variable domain (missing parts from reference TRBV30 and TRBJ2-2): SQTIHQWPATLVQPVGSPLSLECTVEGTSNPNLYWYRQAAGRGLQLLFYSVGIGQISSEVPQNLSASRPQDRQFILSSKKLLLSDSGFYLCAWSRGQGNTGELFFGEGSRLTVL.

Many counts were recorded for this clonotype. The V gene is TRBV3-1, the J gene TRBJ2-2; D not certain. The CDR3 contains 16 residues. Per the germline V gene, CDR1 is LGHDT and CDR2 is YNNKEL (reference sequence). Trimming took 4 bases from V and 3 from J, leaving 15 bases between them. CDR3 protein: CASSLWRGVDTGELFF. The CDR3 DNA follows: TGTGCCAGCAGCCTTTGGAGAGGCGTCGACACCGGGGAGCTGTTTTTT.

This clonotype was seen ten or more times. The V and J genes are TRBV19 and TRBJ2-3, with 7 nucleotides matching TRBD2. With V trimmed by 4 bases and J by 6 bases, 7 bases remained unmatched. The CDR3 is made up of 14 amino acids. The germline V gene has CDR1 LNHDA and CDR2 SQIVND (reference sequence). CDR3 bases: TGTGCCAGTAGTACCGCGGGAGTGGGTGATACGCAGTATTTT. This sequence encodes CASSTAGVGDTQYF.

The chain links TRBV6-1 to TRBJ1-2, with D perhaps TRBD1 (5 bases). Germline V gene lookup returns CDR1 MNHNS and CDR2 SASEGT. V was shortened by 6 bases and J by 5 bases, with 10 bases between the two germline ends. This CDR3 has 12 amino acids. DNA of the CDR3: TGTGCCAGCAGAAGCCCAGGGTATGGCTACACCTTC. It translates to CASRSPGYGYTF.

This clonotype was recorded many times. The gene calls are TRBV3-1 and TRBJ2-7; D is perhaps TRBD2 (5 bases). Trimming shortened V by 4 bases and J by 9 bases, and 13 bases separated the two germline ends. The CDR3 spans 12 residues. CDR1 is LGHDT, CDR2 YNNKEL, per germline (reference sequence). The CDR3, as DNA: TGTGCCAGCAGCCCCGGGGAAAGACCGCAGTACTTC. Protein product: CASSPGERPQYF.

This clonotype occurred a few times. The chain uses TRBV19 and TRBJ2-1; D is perhaps TRBD2 (5 bases). The V gene lost 6 bases and the J gene lost 4 bases, with 10 bases spanning the gap. The length of the CDR3 is 13 residues. Germline loops: CDR1 LNHDA, CDR2 SQIVND (reference sequence). The CDR3 loop is CASSASLYNEQFF. In DNA, the CDR3 is TGTGCCAGTAGCGCTAGCCTTTACAATGAGCAGTTCTTC.

The chain recombines TRBV11-2 with TRBJ2-7; D possibly corresponds to TRBD1 (6 bases). The CDR3 covers 17 residues. Germline CDR1 SGHAT, CDR2 FQNNGV. V lost 0 bases to trimming and J lost 4 bases, with 19 bases between them. The CDR3 sequence: CASSLDSYTRGGYEQYF. In DNA form, the CDR3 reads TGTGCCAGCAGCTTAGACTCGTATACTAGAGGGGGATACGAGCAGTACTTC.

Many counts were recorded for this clonotype. The J gene is TRBJ2-1, the V gene TRBV13; D may be TRBD2 (6 bases). CDR3 size: 11 residues. Trimming stripped 0 bases from V and 15 bases from J, with 9 bases between. Germline V lookup: CDR1 PRHDT, CDR2 FYEKMQ (reference sequence). CDR3 DNA sequence: TGTGCCAGCAGCTTAGGGGGGGGTCCGTTCTTC. As protein: CASSLGGGPFF.

V is TRBV7-9 and J is TRBJ2-7, with 10 bases lining up with TRBD2. The V gene end was trimmed by 6 bases and the J gene end by 6 bases; junction bases not matched to a gene: 11. Per germline, CDR1 SEHNR and CDR2 FQNEAQ (reference sequence). The CDR3 loop spans 15 amino acids. CDR3 sequence reads: CASSLAGVPRSEQYF. The CDR3, as DNA: TGTGCCAGCAGTCTAGCGGGAGTACCGAGGAGCGAGCAGTACTTC.

This chain joins TRBV7-2 and TRBJ1-5, with 7 nucleotides matching TRBD1. CDR1 is SGHTA and CDR2 is FQGNSA in the germline V gene. Germline trimming cut 2 bases from V and 7 bases from J; bases unmatched to any gene: 2. The CDR3 is 13 residues long. The CDR3 region has the DNA TGTGCCAGCAGCTTAAGGGGGCGGCAGCCCCAGCATTTT. It encodes CASSLRGRQPQHF.

This clonotype showed up many times. This could be a read error, since a much larger clone is one nucleotide away. The chain employs TRBV2 and TRBJ1-1; 9 nucleotides line up with TRBD1. CDR1 SNHLY and CDR2 FYNNEI come from the germline V gene. CDR3 length: 12 residues. CDR3 in DNA: TGTGCCAGTATGACAGGGGGGACTGAAGCTTCCTTT. This translates into CASMTGGTEASF. The complete variable domain, with remaining parts taken from reference TRBV2 and TRBJ1-1, reads EPEVTQTPSHQVTQMGQEVILRCVPISNHLYFYWYRQILGQKVEFLVSFYNNEISEKSEIFDDQFSVERPDGSNFTLKIRSTKLEDSAMYFCASMTGGTEASFGQGTRLTVV.

CDR3 loop: CASSFYPEMEQFF. In DNA form, the CDR3 reads TGTGCCAGCAGTTTCTACCCCGAAATGGAACAGTTCTTC. The V call is TRBV12-3 or TRBV12-4, the J call TRBJ2-1; D call uncertain. The CDR3 sequence is 13 residues long. The ends were cut back, 3 bases at V and 13 bases at J, with 16 bases in the middle.

This clonotype was seen at least ten times. The chain couples TRBV5-1 to TRBJ2-1; no reliable D call. This CDR3 comprises 13 residues. Germline CDR1 and CDR2: SGHRS and YFSETQ. V shed 0 bases and J shed 5 bases, with 6 bases lying between them. The CDR3: CASSLGSNNEQFF. CDR3 bases: TGCGCCAGCAGCTTGGGGTCCAACAATGAGCAGTTCTTC. Full variable domain (outside the CDR3, taken from reference TRBV5-1 and TRBJ2-1): KAGVTQTPRYLIKTRGQQVTLSCSPISGHRSVSWYQQTPGQGLQFLFEYFSETQRNKGNFPGRFSGRQFSNSRSEMNVSTLELGDSALYLCASSLGSNNEQFFGPGTRLTVL.

This clonotype was picked up many times. The chain uses TRBV3-1 and TRBJ2-1; TRBD1 might be the D (6 bases). Germline assignment: CDR1 LGHDT and CDR2 YNNKEL (reference sequence). V was shortened by 4 bases and J by 7 bases, with 20 bases between the two germline ends. The CDR3 loop spans 16 amino acids. CDR3 DNA: TGTGCCAGCAGCCCGGGGACACCCGCCTTGGAAAATGAGCAGTTCTTC. This encodes CASSPGTPALENEQFF.